The present entry profiles one TCR beta chain with its context. Its antigen is undetermined. CDR1 and CDR2 from the germline V gene are SQVTM and ANQGSEA. Trimming cost V 0 bases and J 8 bases, with 10 bases left between them. The CDR3 length is 13 residues. This sample was taken from a study of CD8+ T cells in alopecia areata. Background on the study: The share of scalp area affected provided the severity score for treated patients.

As to treatment: oral pan-JAK inhibitor, 5-10 mg twice daily. Study-level points and caveats: Elevated clonality characterized lesional scalp relative to normal scalp, particularly in alopecia totalis/universalis. Clonality in the scalp and expanded CD8+ clones ranked among the top 100 were significantly decreased by tofacitinib.

Extracted RNA was reverse transcribed, and the resulting cDNA served as sequencing template. Sequencing was performed with immunoSEQ multiplex PCR; in TCRdb, only in-frame clones are kept and a portion is missing. The sample records 170,000 or so clones, less than 70% being singletons. The chain recombines TRBV29-1 with TRBJ1-4; D is perhaps TRBD1 (6 bases). The receptor comes from a human donor with alopecia areata. The input for sequencing was CD8+ T cells sorted from blood, taken at week 24, from a patient treated with tofacitinib. This chain's CDR3 is CSVEEGAGEKLFF. For the CDR3, the DNA is TGCAGCGTTGAAGAGGGGGCCGGGGAAAAACTGTTTTTT.